The entry below describes one T cell receptor beta chain. Its antigen is currently unknown. Germline V gene sequence: CDR1 SGDLS, CDR2 YYNGEE. This CDR3 has 16 residues. V lost 0 bases and J 5 bases, leaving 17 bases between the germline ends. These data come from a study of CD8 T cells in Susac syndrome. Turning to the study itself: Each patient with Susac syndrome, at the time of blood draw, was therapy-naive, on corticosteroids, or on intravenous immunoglobulin alone. Study outcomes and limitations: Clonal expansion was not seen in any Susac syndrome CD4+ T cell repertoire.

Sequencing of TCR beta was performed on blood CD8+ and CD4+ T cells. RNA amounts of 0.5 to 1 ug underwent reverse transcription with random hexamers. Amplification of TCR beta CDR3 by immunoSEQ multiplex PCR spanned 54 Vbeta and 13 Jbeta. MiXCR, applied by TCRdb to the immunoSEQ multiplex PCR reads, yields one record per CDR3 protein. Among about 240,000 distinct CDR3 sequences listed, 90% to 96% were seen once. The chain has TRBV9 and TRBJ2-5, with D uncertain. The clonotype comes from a human donor with Susac syndrome. The sequenced sample consisted of CD4+ T cells from PBMCs. Here the CDR3 DNA reads TGTGCCAGCAGCGTAGCCCCCGCCGGCAGGACGGAGACCCAGTACTTC. This encodes CASSVAPAGRTETQYF.